These 11 T cell receptor beta chains share one sample of origin, sequenced in a study of shared clonotypes between healthy human individuals. Sequencing was performed with immunoSEQ multiplex PCR; in TCRdb, only in-frame clones are kept and a portion is missing. The sample records 950,000 to 1,300,000 clones, under 80% being singletons. The sample taken for sequencing was memory CD4+ T cells sorted from blood. As to subset: CD45RA-negative fraction. The receptors come from a man younger than 35 in good health.

The CDR3 protein is CASNEAGTTDTQYF. The CDR3 bases are TGTGCCAGCAACGAGGCCGGAACCACAGATACGCAGTATTTT. The chain employs TRBV6-5 and TRBJ2-3, with no clear D. Trimming cost V 7 bases and J 2 bases, with 13 bases left between them. The CDR3 length is 14 residues. Germline V gene data show CDR1 as MNHEY and CDR2 as SVGAGI.

This clone was seen many times. V gene TRBV6-1 combines with J gene TRBJ2-5; unclear D gene. Trimming took off 6 bases at V and 4 bases at J, with 6 bases between the two ends. The germline V gene encodes CDR1 MNHNS and CDR2 SASEGT. The CDR3 is made up of 11 amino acids. The chain's CDR3 is CASRVVETQYF. The CDR3 DNA reads TGTGCCAGCAGGGTTGTAGAGACCCAGTACTTC.

The sample holds one count of this clone. The chain uses TRBV9 and TRBJ2-3; D may be TRBD1 (5 bases). This CDR3 is built from 13 residues. Trimming removed 0 bases from V and 6 bases from J, with 8 bases in between. Germline CDR1 reads SGDLS; CDR2 reads YYNGEE. CDR3 in DNA: TGTGCCAGCAGCGTAGAGGGGCGGGATACGCAGTATTTT. This codes for CASSVEGRDTQYF.

V and J are TRBV7-6 and TRBJ2-5, with TRBD2 as a possible D gene (5 bases). CDR1 and CDR2 (germline): SGHVS, FNYEAQ. The germline V and J ends were trimmed by 5 bases and 6 bases, with 22 bases remaining between them. The CDR3 length is 16 residues. CDR3 DNA: TGTGCCAGCAGCCCCGCGTCCACCTCCACCGGGAAGACCCAGTACTTC. It is translated as CASSPASTSTGKTQYF.

The chain has TRBV5-1 and TRBJ2-7; TRBD1 might be the D (5 bases). V shed 0 bases and J shed 7 bases, with 11 bases lying between them. CDR1 is SGHRS and CDR2 is YFSETQ in the germline V gene. The CDR3 sequence is 13 residues long. CDR3 sequence reads: CASSLEGLKEQYF. The CDR3 nucleotides read TGCGCCAGCAGCTTGGAGGGGTTGAAAGAGCAGTACTTC.

The chain combines TRBV5-1 with TRBJ2-3, with D possibly TRBD2 on 5 matching bases. Looked up from germline, CDR1 is SGHRS and CDR2 is YFSETQ. CDR3 size: 15 residues. Trimming pared 4 bases from V and 4 bases from J, leaving 16 bases between. CDR3 protein: CASSPLQRGPDTQYF. The CDR3 region has the DNA TGCGCCAGCAGCCCTTTGCAGCGCGGGCCAGATACGCAGTATTTT.

The chain employs TRBV5-1 and TRBJ1-4; 8 bases agree with TRBD1. Germline V gene data show CDR1 as SGHRS and CDR2 as YFSETQ. With 7 bases clipped from V and 2 bases from J, the junction kept 4 bases outside the gene matches. This CDR3 comprises 14 residues. The CDR3, as DNA: TGCGCCAGCGGACGACAGGGGACTAATGAAAAACTGTTTTTT. This encodes CASGRQGTNEKLFF.

The chain combines TRBV7-9 with TRBJ1-1; D is unresolved. The CDR3 totals 15 residues. The V gene's germline CDR1 is SEHNR and CDR2 FQNEAQ (reference sequence). The V gene lost 2 bases and the J gene lost 0 bases, with 10 bases spanning the gap. DNA for the CDR3: TGTGCCAGCAGCTTATTAGACTACATGAACACTGAAGCTTTCTTT. It yields the protein CASSLLDYMNTEAFF.

The chain is built from TRBV10-2 and TRBJ2-6, with unresolved D. Trimming took 8 bases from V and 4 from J, leaving 12 bases between them. The germline gives CDR1 WSHSY, CDR2 SAAADI. This CDR3 has 14 residues. The CDR3 spells CASRDISGANVLTF. The CDR3 DNA sequence: TGCGCCAGCCGCGACATATCCGGGGCCAACGTCCTGACTTTC.

This clone appeared once. V usage is TRBV5-3 and J usage is TRBJ1-6; D not certain. TRBV5-3 is an ORF, and what it does is uncertain. This CDR3 comprises 13 residues. V was pared by 4 bases and J by 12 bases, with 14 bases between. CDR3 protein: CARSPGWAEPLHF. As DNA, the CDR3 is TGTGCCAGAAGCCCGGGTTGGGCAGAACCCCTCCACTTT.

This clone was counted once. The chain links TRBV7-2 to TRBJ1-2; tentatively, D is TRBD1 (5 bases). The CDR3 totals 16 residues. V gave up 4 bases and J gave up 0 bases, with 15 bases separating them. Germline CDR1 reads SGHTA; CDR2 reads FQGNSA. In DNA, the CDR3 is TGTGCCAGCAGCTCCCAATCCGGGACGGCTAACTATGGCTACACCTTC. Amino acid sequence: CASSSQSGTANYGYTF.